The 30 T cell receptor beta chains given below trace back to one sample, sequenced in a study of identifying expanded T cells in peripheral blood (dated by TCRdb to between 2017 and 2020). The library was produced with the immunoSEQ multiplex PCR assay. What TCRdb holds here is the immuneACCESS table cut down to in-frame rearrangements. Part of the clones is not present; checked against another copy, under half of the missing clones reflect an unresolved V gene, and the others are unexplained. This sample gives more than 50,000 clones in total; around 83% of them show up just once. The ten top clones hold over 15% of the sample. The specimen was blood. These TCRs come from a person aged 18 to 70 in good health.

Notes on this clone: Other DNA sequences in this specimen translate into the identical CDR3. The V gene is TRBV11-2, the J gene TRBJ1-3; D gene ambiguous. Deletions cut 2 bases from V and 7 bases from J, with 6 bases between. This CDR3 is 12 amino acids long. Per germline, CDR1 SGHAT and CDR2 FQNNGV. The CDR3 here is CASSLSGNTIYF. DNA for the CDR3: TGTGCCAGCAGCTTATCGGGGAACACCATATATTTT.

The V gene is TRBV5-8, the J gene TRBJ2-1; D may be TRBD1 (6 bases). With 4 bases removed from V and 4 bases from J, the gap between germline ends came to 21 bases. The CDR3 covers 17 residues. Germline CDR1 and CDR2: SGHTS and YDEGEE. The CDR3 DNA follows: TGTGCCAGCAGCCCCGGGGTGGGCCAGGGGTATTACAATGAGCAGTTCTTC. As protein: CASSPGVGQGYYNEQFF.

The table lists this clone with many counts. J is TRBJ2-5 and V is TRBV30; perhaps TRBD1 as D (6 bases). Deletions cut 3 bases from V and 2 bases from J, with 16 bases between. This CDR3 is built from 15 residues. CDR1 is GTSNPN, CDR2 SVGIG, per germline (reference sequence). The CDR3 bases are TGTGCCTGGAGGGAGTATAGGGACATACAAGAGACCCAGTACTTC. Its translation: CAWREYRDIQETQYF.

The CDR3 coding sequence is TGTGCCAGCAGTTCCAGACAGGGAGCCAAAAACATTCAGTACTTC. Translating it yields CASSSRQGAKNIQYF. This chain uses TRBV6-5 with TRBJ2-4, with 7 bases lining up with TRBD1. Germline lookup yields CDR1 MNHEY and CDR2 SVGAGI. This CDR3 has 15 amino acids. V lost 4 bases to trimming and J lost 0 bases; unmatched junction nucleotides: 3.

J is TRBJ2-7 and V is TRBV11-3; TRBD1 matches 7 bases. V lost 4 bases, J lost 1 base, and 7 bases stayed unmatched. Germline CDR1 is SGHNT and CDR2 is YENEEA. CDR3 size: 15 residues. The CDR3 reads CASSSLTGKSYEQYF. CDR3 bases: TGTGCCAGCAGCTCGCTGACAGGGAAATCCTACGAGCAGTACTTC.

J is TRBJ2-6 and V is TRBV11-2; TRBD2 is a possible D gene (6 bases). The germline V gene has CDR1 SGHAT and CDR2 FQNNGV. The V and J ends lost 1 base and 0 bases respectively, with 10 bases between them. CDR3 size: 17 residues. DNA for the CDR3: TGTGCCAGCAGCTTAGTTCGGGGGATCTCTGGGGCCAACGTCCTGACTTTC. Protein: CASSLVRGISGANVLTF.

On this clone: Other DNA sequences within the sample encode an identical CDR3. The chain uses TRBV7-2 and TRBJ1-5; D is perhaps TRBD1 (6 bases). Germline V lookup: CDR1 SGHTA, CDR2 FQGNSA. This CDR3 has 15 residues. The germline V and J ends were trimmed by 1 base and 2 bases, with 9 bases remaining between them. CDR3 loop: CASSLGEGGNQPQHF. DNA of the CDR3: TGTGCCAGCAGCTTAGGCGAGGGGGGCAATCAGCCCCAGCATTTT. The full variable domain, with the rest looked up from reference TRBV7-2 and TRBJ1-5, is GAGVSQSPSNKVTEKGKDVELRCDPISGHTALYWYRQSLGQGLEFLIYFQGNSAPDKSGLPSDRFSAERTGGSVSTLTIQRTQQEDSAVYLCASSLGEGGNQPQHFGDGTRLSIL.

This sequence joins TRBV5-1 and TRBJ1-3; the D is unclear. Germline lookup yields CDR1 SGHRS and CDR2 YFSETQ. The CDR3 spans 14 residues. Between the trimmed V and J ends, which lost 4 bases and 4 bases, there was a span of 12 bases. The CDR3 reads CASSPWTPGNTIYF. The DNA of the CDR3 is TGCGCCAGCAGCCCGTGGACTCCCGGAAACACCATATATTTT.

V usage is TRBV20-1 and J usage is TRBJ2-1; TRBD1 or TRBD2 may be the D gene (6 bases each). Germline CDR1 reads DFQATT; CDR2 reads SNEGSKA (reference sequence). The CDR3 runs 11 residues. The V gene lost 5 bases and the J gene lost 10 bases, with 12 bases spanning the gap. The CDR3 nucleotides read TGCAGTGCTTATCGGGGGCACGAGCAGTTCTTC. Protein: CSAYRGHEQFF.

This chain joins TRBV20-1 and TRBJ2-7; tentative D call: TRBD1 (5 bases). From germline, CDR1 is DFQATT and CDR2 SNEGSKA (reference sequence). The CDR3 is 11 residues long. Trimming removed 6 bases at V and 5 bases at J, with 11 bases between. Here the CDR3 DNA reads TGCAGTGCAGATAGGGGTCACGAGCAGTACTTC. Translation gives CSADRGHEQYF.

The J gene is TRBJ1-2, the V gene TRBV7-9; D ambiguous. The CDR3 totals 14 residues. Germline values: CDR1 SEHNR, CDR2 FQNEAQ (reference sequence). Trimming removed 3 bases from V and 8 bases from J, with 16 bases in between. CDR3 nucleotide sequence: TGTGCCAGCAGCTTGGATGGGGTTGTGGGCGGCTACACCTTC. Translating it yields CASSLDGVVGGYTF. The entire variable domain, with the rest obtained from reference TRBV7-9 and TRBJ1-2, is as follows: DTGVSQNPRHKITKRGQNVTFRCDPISEHNRLYWYRQTLGQGPEFLTYFQNEAQLEKSRLLSDRFSAERPKGSFSTLEIQRTEQGDSAMYLCASSLDGVVGGYTFGSGTRLTVV.

This clone was detected only a few times. The rearrangement links TRBV30 to TRBJ2-2, with TRBD2 identical over 10 bases. Trimming at V came to 0 bases and at J to 0 bases, leaving 10 bases not matched to a gene. The CDR3 covers 19 residues. The germline gives CDR1 GTSNPN, CDR2 SVGIG (reference sequence). In DNA, the CDR3 is TGTGCCTGGAGTGTCCCGAGCCTAGCGGGGGCCGCGAACACCGGGGAGCTGTTTTTT. It translates to CAWSVPSLAGAANTGELFF.

This clone was counted between two and nine times. The CDR3 here is CASTSDMGEGPDGYTF. Written as DNA, the CDR3 is TGTGCCAGCACCTCAGATATGGGCGAAGGGCCGGATGGCTACACCTTC. The chain couples TRBV5-6 to TRBJ1-2; D is unclear. CDR3 length: 16 residues. CDR1 and CDR2 (germline): SGHDT, YYEEEE. V shed 6 bases and J shed 6 bases, with 24 bases lying between them.

The chain couples TRBV7-2 to TRBJ1-1; D gene ambiguous. The germline V gene encodes CDR1 SGHTA and CDR2 FQGNSA. Between the trimmed V and J ends, which lost 3 bases and 7 bases, there was a span of 12 bases. The CDR3 totals 13 residues. The CDR3 nucleotides read TGTGCCAGCAGCTTTTCAGTAGCCTATGAAGCTTTCTTT. It specifies CASSFSVAYEAFF.

The genes are TRBV4-1 and TRBJ2-4; maybe TRBD2 (6 bases). Germline CDR1 is MGHRA and CDR2 is YSYEKL. The CDR3 spans 15 residues. The V end lost 3 bases, the J end lost 3 bases, and 12 bases lay between the germline ends. The CDR3 sequence: CASSHPGEDKNIQYF. CDR3 nucleotide sequence: TGCGCCAGCAGCCACCCGGGAGAGGACAAAAACATTCAGTACTTC.

This chain links TRBV27 with TRBJ1-1; no clear D gene. CDR1 is MNHEY, CDR2 SMNVEV, per germline (reference sequence). The CDR3 length is 14 residues. Trimming shortened V by 6 bases and J by 1 base, and 12 bases separated the two germline ends. The CDR3, as DNA: TGTGCCAGCAGCACCGGGTTTCAGAACACTGAAGCTTTCTTT. As protein: CASSTGFQNTEAFF.

Here the CDR3 reads CASIRADTQYF. CDR3 coding DNA: TGTGCCAGCATACGGGCAGATACGCAGTATTTT. The rearrangement joins TRBV27 to TRBJ2-3, with D unclear. The CDR3 sequence is 11 residues long. Trimming removed 7 bases at V and 4 bases at J, with 6 bases between. Germline loops: CDR1 MNHEY, CDR2 SMNVEV (reference sequence).

The chain recombines TRBV9 with TRBJ2-2, with 8 nucleotides matching TRBD2. Germline values: CDR1 SGDLS, CDR2 YYNGEE. V shed 4 bases and J 7 bases; nucleotides not matched to a gene: 12. The length of the CDR3 is 16 residues. CDR3 nucleotides: TGTGCCAGCAGCCCACTCGGGGGGGCGCTTGACGGGGAGCTGTTTTTT. It is translated as CASSPLGGALDGELFF.

V gene TRBV21-1 combines with J gene TRBJ1-1. TRBV21-1 is noted as a pseudogene. The CDR3 sequence is 15 residues long. This chain's CDR3 is CASRQGPLPNTEAFF. The CDR3 DNA reads TGTGCCAGCCGTCAAGGTCCCCTTCCAAACACTGAAGCTTTCTTT.

The rearrangement uses TRBV6-6 and TRBJ2-7; D is unclear. The CDR3 consists of 13 residues. Germline V gene sequence: CDR1 MNHNY, CDR2 SVGAGI (reference sequence). The V end lost 5 bases, the J end lost 3 bases, and 11 bases lay between the germline ends. The CDR3: CASSPDSYYEQYF. The CDR3 DNA follows: TGTGCCAGCAGTCCAGACTCTTACTACGAGCAGTACTTC.

The rearrangement uses TRBV7-2 and TRBJ2-5; the D call may be TRBD1 or TRBD2 (6 bases each). Germline V CDR1 and CDR2: SGHTA, FQGNSA. V was clipped by 7 bases and J by 5 bases, with 14 bases between them. The CDR3 is 13 residues long. The CDR3 protein is CASTRGGTETQYF. In nucleotides, the CDR3 is TGTGCCAGCACCAGGGGAGGTACGGAGACCCAGTACTTC.

The chain couples TRBV5-4 to TRBJ2-5; D possibly corresponds to TRBD2 (6 bases). The CDR3 covers 14 residues. Trimming stripped 3 bases from V and 3 bases from J, with 12 bases between. CDR1 and CDR2 from the germline V gene are SGHNT and YYREEE (reference sequence). The CDR3 DNA reads TGTGCCAGCAGCTCGGGGGTAGCGAAAGAGACCCAGTACTTC. It yields the protein CASSSGVAKETQYF.

J is TRBJ2-2 and V is TRBV2, with 10 bases that match TRBD1. This CDR3 is 16 amino acids long. The V gene's germline CDR1 is SNHLY and CDR2 FYNNEI. J gave up 3 bases and V 5 bases, and 6 bases lay outside the gene matches. For the CDR3, the DNA is TGTGCCAGCAGTAGCCGGACAGGGGGAGACACCGGGGAGCTGTTTTTT. Its translation is CASSSRTGGDTGELFF. The full variable domain, rest sourced from reference TRBV2 and TRBJ2-2, is EPEVTQTPSHQVTQMGQEVILRCVPISNHLYFYWYRQILGQKVEFLVSFYNNEISEKSEIFDDQFSVERPDGSNFTLKIRSTKLEDSAMYFCASSSRTGGDTGELFFGEGSRLTVL.

The chain couples TRBV7-3 to TRBJ2-6; 8 bases fit TRBD1. CDR1 and CDR2 (germline): SGHTA, FQGTGA. The CDR3 extends over 17 amino acids. V lost 6 bases, J lost 2 bases, and 9 bases stayed unmatched. CDR3 protein: CASSRYGQGAGANVLTF. Here the CDR3 DNA reads TGTGCCAGCAGTCGTTACGGACAGGGTGCTGGGGCCAACGTCCTGACTTTC.

This rearrangement joins TRBV10-1 to TRBJ1-2, with TRBD1 as a possible D gene (5 bases). With 6 bases removed from V and 7 bases from J, the gap between germline ends came to 15 bases. The germline gives CDR1 WNHNN, CDR2 SYGVQD (reference sequence). CDR3 length: 13 amino acids. The CDR3 loop reads CASSGQGRGGYTF. The CDR3 nucleotides are TGCGCCAGCAGCGGGCAGGGAAGAGGTGGCTACACCTTC.

The rearrangement joins TRBV5-1 to TRBJ2-3, with D unclear. The CDR3 runs 12 residues. Germline V gives CDR1 SGHRS, CDR2 YFSETQ. Trimming took off 5 bases at V and 4 bases at J, with 8 bases between the two ends. CDR3: CASSLYADTQYF. In nucleotides, the CDR3 is TGCGCCAGCAGTTTATACGCAGATACGCAGTATTTT. Drawing the rest from reference TRBV5-1 and TRBJ2-3, the complete variable domain is KAGVTQTPRYLIKTRGQQVTLSCSPISGHRSVSWYQQTPGQGLQFLFEYFSETQRNKGNFPGRFSGRQFSNSRSEMNVSTLELGDSALYLCASSLYADTQYFGPGTRLTVL.

The CDR3 nucleotides are TGTGCCAGCAGCGCGACCCACTCCGGGGCTACCACAGATACGCAGTATTTT. It translates to CASSATHSGATTDTQYF. The chain is built from TRBV13 and TRBJ2-3; either TRBD1 or TRBD2 may supply D (5 bases each). V was cut by 5 bases and J by 2 bases, with 20 bases left in between. This CDR3 has 17 amino acids. From germline, CDR1 is PRHDT and CDR2 FYEKMQ (reference sequence).

This clone appeared a single time. This sequence joins TRBV29-1 and TRBJ1-1; 10 bases are a match to TRBD1. The CDR3 runs 15 residues. The V gene's germline CDR1 is SQVTM and CDR2 ANQGSEA. The V and J ends lost 3 bases and 3 bases, in that order; junction bases with no gene match: 7. CDR3 in DNA: TGCAGCGTTGACAAGGGACAGGGGTCTTACACTGAAGCTTTCTTT. Amino acids: CSVDKGQGSYTEAFF.

The chain carries TRBV5-1 and TRBJ1-2, with a tentative D call TRBD1 (6 bases). Per germline, CDR1 SGHRS and CDR2 YFSETQ. This CDR3 has 15 amino acids. V was pared by 4 bases and J by 4 bases, with 17 bases between. The DNA for the CDR3 is TGCGCCAGCAGCCCGCAGGGGATCAGCAGCTATGGCTACACCTTC. Protein sequence: CASSPQGISSYGYTF.

This clone was counted between two and nine times. The chain employs TRBV6-5 and TRBJ2-7; 12 bases are a match to TRBD1. The J segment lost 6 bases and the V segment lost 6 bases, leaving 6 bases of the junction unmatched. This CDR3 has 14 residues. CDR1 and CDR2 (germline): MNHEY, SVGAGI. This chain's CDR3 is CASRMGQGASEQYF. CDR3 DNA: TGTGCCAGCAGGATGGGACAGGGGGCGAGCGAGCAGTACTTC.